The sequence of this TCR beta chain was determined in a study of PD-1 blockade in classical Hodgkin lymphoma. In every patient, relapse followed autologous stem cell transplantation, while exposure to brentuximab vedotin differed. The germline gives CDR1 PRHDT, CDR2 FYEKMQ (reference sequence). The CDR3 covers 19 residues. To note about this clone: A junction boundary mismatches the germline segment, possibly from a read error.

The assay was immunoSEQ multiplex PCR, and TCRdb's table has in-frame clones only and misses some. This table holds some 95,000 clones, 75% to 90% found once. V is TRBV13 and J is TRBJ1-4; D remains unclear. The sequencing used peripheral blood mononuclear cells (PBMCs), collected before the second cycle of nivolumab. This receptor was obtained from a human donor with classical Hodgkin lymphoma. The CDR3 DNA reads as TGTGCCAGCACCTTAGCCGGGAGGCCAGACTATGCAACTAATGAAAAACTGTTTTTT. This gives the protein CASTLAGRPDYATNEKLFF. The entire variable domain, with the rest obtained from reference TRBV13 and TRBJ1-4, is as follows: AAGVIQSPRHLIKEKRETATLKCYPIPRHDTVYWYQQGPGQDPQFLISFYEKMQSDKGSIPDRFSAQQFSDYHSELNMSSLELGDSALYFCASTLAGRPDYATNEKLFFGSGTQLSVL.